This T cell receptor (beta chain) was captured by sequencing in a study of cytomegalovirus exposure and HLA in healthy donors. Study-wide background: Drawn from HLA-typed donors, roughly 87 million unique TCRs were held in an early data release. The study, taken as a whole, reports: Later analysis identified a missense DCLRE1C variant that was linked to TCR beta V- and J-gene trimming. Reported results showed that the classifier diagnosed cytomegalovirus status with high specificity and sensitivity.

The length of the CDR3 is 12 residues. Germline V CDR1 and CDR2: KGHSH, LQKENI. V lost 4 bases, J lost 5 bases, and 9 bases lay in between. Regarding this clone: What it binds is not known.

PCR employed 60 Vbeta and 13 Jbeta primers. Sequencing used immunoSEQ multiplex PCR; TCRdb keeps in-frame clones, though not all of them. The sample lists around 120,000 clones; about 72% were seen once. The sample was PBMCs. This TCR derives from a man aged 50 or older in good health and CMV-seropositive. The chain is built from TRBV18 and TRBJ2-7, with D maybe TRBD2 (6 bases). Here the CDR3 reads CASSLGRNEQYF. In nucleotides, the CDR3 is TGTGCCAGCTCACTTGGGAGGAACGAGCAGTACTTC.